The text below deals with one TCR beta chain. The table lists this clone with a count of one. Its specific antigen is unknown. No base qualities exist here, and no much larger clone lies one base off it. Healthy HIV-negative adults with no recently reported acute infections or vaccinations were included as donors. Every donor was a Caucasian adult residing in Nashville, Tennessee, USA. Magnetic negative selection was used to enrich CD4+ T cells, after which naive cells were positively selected on CD45RA and the negative fraction became the memory subset. Blood was collected by leukapheresis, and PBMCs were isolated by Ficoll-Histopaque density gradient centrifugation and then cryopreserved in liquid nitrogen vapor phase. Purity and quantity of every magnetically sorted T cell population were checked by analytical flow cytometry. Genomic DNA was isolated from every sorted fraction and measured by UV absorbance on a Nanodrop 2000c.

This sample stems from a study of shared clonotypes between healthy human individuals (dated by TCRdb to the early 2020s). A note on the overall study: A couple of women and three men aged 18 to 49 years were included in the cohort. Blood TCR repertoires of several healthy adults were deeply sequenced to estimate repertoire size and the extent of clonotype sharing between individuals. Per donor, leukapheresis produced somewhere between about 0.9 and 9.5 billion PBMCs. For each donor, CD4 naive and CD4 memory were each given three plates, CD8 naive was given two plates, and CD8 memory was given one plate. Different laboratories and diverse techniques were used to prepare libraries and sequence TCR repertoires, to increase sequencing depth and limit assay-specific biases.

Using the deep immunoSEQ assay, multiplex PCR amplified TCR CDR3 regions from genomic DNA. Extracted genomic DNA from each cell subset was distributed evenly across all wells of several immunoSEQ 96-well plates, and each plate was treated as a replicate. Each replicate PCR for sorted subsets received about 180 ng genomic DNA, equal to about 29,000 T cell genomes. Purified libraries were measured with a Qubit 3.0 fluorometer, size-checked on a Bioanalyzer 2100, and measured again with the KAPA Library Quantification kit. Every immunoSEQ 96-well plate was sequenced on a dedicated single-read 150-cycle Illumina NextSeq 550 flow cell. The authors' pipeline ran thus. The immunoSEQ output contained only junctional sequences without quality scores, so filtering could not match that applied to full-length reads. Sequences were annotated with PyIR, a Python wrapper for IgBLAST v1.9, and V/J genes and CDR3 were assigned using IMGT germline references. Reads were removed for weak V/J assignments (E-value above 1e-6), missing CDR3, stop codons, out-of-frame junctions, or ambiguous translated residues. V3J clonotypes were defined as sequences sharing an identical inferred V gene, J gene, and CDR3 amino acid sequence. Percentage overlap between repertoires was computed as shared unique clonotypes divided by the size of the smaller repertoire. Richness of each repertoire was evaluated using RTK rarefaction, the Chao1 estimator, and Recon v2.1 estimates of unobserved clonotypes. For all TCRbeta clonotypes obtained by the gDNA method from a handful of donors, generation probabilities were computed with OLGA. Here the immuneACCESS table is served through TCRdb, limited to in-frame sequences with V and J called. Missing clones are a known gap in these copies; in checked studies unresolved V genes cover under half, and the rest lacks a known reason. V and J calls and clone size are copied from that table; D and trimming were computed from the DNA. For this sample the table gives 2 million to 2.5 million clones, of which over 85% were detected only once. Of the sample, 0.36% is held by the ten largest clones.

The full study reports these points: Pairwise subsampling indicated that sequencing depth was expected to affect the degree of clonotype sharing among donors. Higher generation probabilities were observed for clonotypes shared by all four sorted-subset donors than for non-shared clonotypes. Even with the large sequencing depth, rarefaction of the sorted-subset datasets indicated that sequencing was incomplete. Sampling was restricted to blood, and TCR repertoires in tissues likely differ from the TCR repertoires found in blood. The genetic and exposure-history diversity represented was limited by the small number of donors. Estimated clonotype richness was generally larger for naive than for memory subsets. Sharing across a handful of donors was observed for approximately 5% of naive CD4, under 4% of naive CD8, over 2% of memory CD4, and around 0.44% of memory CD8 clonotypes.

Trimming accounts for 5 bases at V and 1 base at J, while the number of junction bases matched to no gene is 6. The CDR3 holds 15 amino acids from the cysteine to the phenylalanine. Just the 45-base CDR3 DNA is kept, in frame starting at base 1. CDR1 and CDR2 (MNHNY, SVGAGI) derive from the germline V gene (reference sequence). The V gene is TRBV6-6 and the J gene is TRBJ2-3, with TRBD1 identical over 7 junction bases. The specimen was naive CD4+ T cells from PBMCs. Explained via the paper, the cell subset or site label denotes: CD45RA+ positively selected. The sequence came from a man younger than 35 in good health. Some clones in this sample may be carry-over from other donors' samples. CDR3 loop: CASSLLGQRTDTQYF. The DNA is as follows: TGTGCCAGCAGTCTCCTGGGACAGCGCACAGATACGCAGTATTTT.